These T cell receptor beta chains were read from a single sample in a study of identifying expanded T cells in peripheral blood. Generated by immunoSEQ multiplex PCR, the TCRdb table keeps only in-frame clones and is missing some. The data show over 90,000 clones, 70% to 90% seen once. The sample taken for sequencing was blood. The receptors stem from a person aged 18 to 75 in good health. The CDR3 runs from the conserved cysteine through the conserved F or W. Fields, in order: D gene, V gene, clone size, J gene, CDR3 DNA, CDR3 protein. The D gene is left open where the match is weak. Not every row has a clone size; where given, it reads once, few, many or a size class.

d_gene: TRBD1
v_gene: TRBV7-9
abundance: NA
j_gene: TRBJ2-7
CDR3nt: TGTGCCAGCAGCCGGCGGACAGGGTCCTACGAGCAGTACTTC
CDR3aa: CASSRRTGSYEQYF

d_gene: NA
v_gene: TRBV9
abundance: NA
j_gene: TRBJ1-2
CDR3nt: TGTGCCAGCAGCGTAGGAGGGAGTGGCTACACCTTC
CDR3aa: CASSVGGSGYTF

d_gene: NA
v_gene: TRBV2
abundance: NA
j_gene: TRBJ2-7
CDR3nt: TGTGCCAGCCGCAAGCAGGGCACCCACGAGCAGTACTTC
CDR3aa: CASRKQGTHEQYF

d_gene: TRBD1
v_gene: TRBV5-1
abundance: NA
j_gene: TRBJ2-5
CDR3nt: TGCGCCAGCAGCTTGCAAGGACAGGGGCGTTTCTTGGAGACCCAGTACTTC
CDR3aa: CASSLQGQGRFLETQYF

d_gene: NA
v_gene: TRBV2
abundance: NA
j_gene: TRBJ1-1
CDR3nt: TGTGCCAGCAGTGCCAGCCCTGAAGCTTTCTTT
CDR3aa: CASSASPEAFF

d_gene: NA
v_gene: TRBV7-2
abundance: NA
j_gene: TRBJ1-2
CDR3nt: TGTGCCAGCAGCTTCGGCTATGGCTACACCTTC
CDR3aa: CASSFGYGYTF

d_gene: NA
v_gene: TRBV5-5
abundance: NA
j_gene: TRBJ2-7
CDR3nt: TGTGCCAGCAGCTTGGACAGAGTCCTTGAGCAGTACTTC
CDR3aa: CASSLDRVLEQYF

d_gene: TRBD2
v_gene: TRBV4-1
abundance: few
j_gene: TRBJ2-1
CDR3nt: TGCGCCAGCAGCCCCAACGACGGGGGGAGCTCCTACAATGAGCAGTTCTTC
CDR3aa: CASSPNDGGSSYNEQFF

d_gene: NA
v_gene: TRBV6-5
abundance: NA
j_gene: TRBJ1-2
CDR3nt: TGTGCCAGCAGACGCGAGAATAACTATGGCTACACCTTC
CDR3aa: CASRRENNYGYTF

d_gene: TRBD1
v_gene: TRBV5-1
abundance: NA
j_gene: TRBJ2-5
CDR3nt: TGCGCCAGCAGCTCGCGGGACAGGGAAGAGATAGAGACCCAGTACTTC
CDR3aa: CASSSRDREEIETQYF

d_gene: TRBD1
v_gene: TRBV7-2
abundance: NA
j_gene: TRBJ1-4
CDR3nt: TGTGCCAGCAGGAGGGTCGACAGGGCGAATGAAAAACTGTTTTTT
CDR3aa: CASRRVDRANEKLFF

d_gene: TRBD1
v_gene: TRBV29-1
abundance: once
j_gene: TRBJ2-1
CDR3nt: TGCAGCGTGGAGGGACAGGGGCTATACAATGAGCAGTTCTTC
CDR3aa: CSVEGQGLYNEQFF

d_gene: TRBD1
v_gene: TRBV5-4
abundance: NA
j_gene: TRBJ2-3
CDR3nt: TGTGCCAGCAGCGGGCAGGGGGCGGATACGCAGTATTTT
CDR3aa: CASSGQGADTQYF

d_gene: NA
v_gene: TRBV9
abundance: NA
j_gene: TRBJ2-3
CDR3nt: TGTGCCAGCAGCGTGACCCTCTCAGGGAGAGCGGCAGATACGCAGTATTTT
CDR3aa: CASSVTLSGRAADTQYF

d_gene: TRBD2
v_gene: TRBV30
abundance: NA
j_gene: TRBJ2-1
CDR3nt: TGTGCCCGGGAGGGGCCCTACAATGAGCAGTTCTTC
CDR3aa: CAREGPYNEQFF

d_gene: TRBD1
v_gene: TRBV11-2
abundance: once
j_gene: TRBJ2-1
CDR3nt: TGTGCCAGCCGAGGGGGCGAGGAATACAATGAGCAGTTCTTC
CDR3aa: CASRGGEEYNEQFF

d_gene: NA
v_gene: TRBV6-1
abundance: NA
j_gene: TRBJ2-2
CDR3nt: TGTGCCAGCAGTGAAGGGGGGAACACCGGGGAGCTGTTTTTT
CDR3aa: CASSEGGNTGELFF

d_gene: NA
v_gene: TRBV29-1
abundance: NA
j_gene: TRBJ2-5
CDR3nt: TGCAGCGTTGGTGGGGGAGTGGAGACCCAGTACTTC
CDR3aa: CSVGGGVETQYF

d_gene: TRBD1
v_gene: TRBV19
abundance: once
j_gene: TRBJ1-1
CDR3nt: TGTGCCAGTAGTCTCAATGGACAGGGCGCGACTGAAGCTTTCTTT
CDR3aa: CASSLNGQGATEAFF

d_gene: NA
v_gene: TRBV29-1
abundance: once
j_gene: TRBJ1-1
CDR3nt: TGCAGCGTTGAAGATCGCATGAACACTGAAGCTTTCTTT
CDR3aa: CSVEDRMNTEAFF

d_gene: TRBD2
v_gene: TRBV9
abundance: NA
j_gene: TRBJ2-1
CDR3nt: TGTGCCAGCAGCCCAGCGGGGGGCTCCTACAATGAGCAGTTCTTC
CDR3aa: CASSPAGGSYNEQFF

d_gene: NA
v_gene: TRBV19
abundance: NA
j_gene: TRBJ1-2
CDR3nt: TGTGCCAGTAGTACCCGGACGCTGAGCTATGGCTACACCTTC
CDR3aa: CASSTRTLSYGYTF

d_gene: NA
v_gene: TRBV9
abundance: NA
j_gene: TRBJ2-1
CDR3nt: TGTGCCAGCAGCTCATCGACCAGCAGTACCTCCTACAATGAGCAGTTCTTC
CDR3aa: CASSSSTSSTSYNEQFF

d_gene: NA
v_gene: TRBV13
abundance: once
j_gene: TRBJ2-7
CDR3nt: TGTGCCAGCAGTCTTAGCTACGAGCAGTACTTC
CDR3aa: CASSLSYEQYF

d_gene: TRBD2
v_gene: TRBV9
abundance: NA
j_gene: TRBJ2-4
CDR3nt: TGTGCCAGCAGCGACAGCGGGGGGGCCTATGACATTCAGTACTTC
CDR3aa: CASSDSGGAYDIQYF

d_gene: TRBD1
v_gene: TRBV6-4
abundance: NA
j_gene: TRBJ2-1
CDR3nt: TGTGCCAGCAGCCAGGGAGCTACAGGGGGCAATGAGCAGTTCTTC
CDR3aa: CASSQGATGGNEQFF

d_gene: NA
v_gene: TRBV29-1
abundance: NA
j_gene: TRBJ1-1
CDR3nt: TGCAGCGTTCTCTCGGGCCGTATGTATGCTTTCTTT
CDR3aa: CSVLSGRMYAFF

d_gene: NA
v_gene: TRBV6-1
abundance: NA
j_gene: TRBJ2-7
CDR3nt: TGTGCCAGCAGTGAAGAAAGGGGGTCCCTATCCTACGAGCAGTACTTC
CDR3aa: CASSEERGSLSYEQYF

d_gene: TRBD1
v_gene: TRBV9
abundance: few
j_gene: TRBJ1-2
CDR3nt: TGTGCCAGCAGCCAAATAGGGGGCGGCTACACCTTC
CDR3aa: CASSQIGGGYTF

d_gene: NA
v_gene: TRBV10-1
abundance: NA
j_gene: TRBJ2-7
CDR3nt: TGCGCCAGCAGTGAGTCGTTCCTCCACGAGCAGTACTTC
CDR3aa: CASSESFLHEQYF

d_gene: NA
v_gene: TRBV7-8
abundance: NA
j_gene: TRBJ1-1
CDR3nt: TGTGCCAGCAGCTTAGTAGGGAATGGAATCGGTGAAGCTTTCTTT
CDR3aa: CASSLVGNGIGEAFF

d_gene: TRBD2
v_gene: TRBV7-9
abundance: NA
j_gene: TRBJ2-1
CDR3nt: TGTGCCAGCAGCAGCATACCGGGACTAGCGGGGGACTCTTACAATGAGCAGTTCTTC
CDR3aa: CASSSIPGLAGDSYNEQFF

d_gene: TRBD1
v_gene: TRBV28
abundance: NA
j_gene: TRBJ2-7
CDR3nt: TGTGCCAGCAGTACAGGGGGCCCTAGCTCCTACGAGCAGTACTTC
CDR3aa: CASSTGGPSSYEQYF

d_gene: NA
v_gene: TRBV7-2
abundance: NA
j_gene: TRBJ2-5
CDR3nt: TGTGCCAGCAGCTTCCCCTTGTTGGGTTCAGAGACCCAGTACTTC
CDR3aa: CASSFPLLGSETQYF

d_gene: NA
v_gene: TRBV5-1
abundance: once
j_gene: TRBJ2-6
CDR3nt: TGCGCCAGCAGCTTGGGGCCCTCTGGGGCCAACGTCCTGACTTTC
CDR3aa: CASSLGPSGANVLTF

d_gene: NA
v_gene: TRBV19
abundance: NA
j_gene: TRBJ1-6
CDR3nt: TGTGCCAGTAGTATAGGGGTTTCACCCCTCCACTTT
CDR3aa: CASSIGVSPLHF

d_gene: NA
v_gene: TRBV7-9
abundance: NA
j_gene: TRBJ1-5
CDR3nt: TGTGCCAGCAGCAATGACAGAAATAGCAATCAGCCCCAGCATTTT
CDR3aa: CASSNDRNSNQPQHF

d_gene: NA
v_gene: TRBV30
abundance: NA
j_gene: TRBJ2-3
CDR3nt: TGTGCCTGGAAGGGGGGCAGGTTCATCACAGATACGCAGTATTTT
CDR3aa: CAWKGGRFITDTQYF

d_gene: NA
v_gene: TRBV2
abundance: NA
j_gene: TRBJ1-2
CDR3nt: TGTGCCAGCAGTGAATACAGGGCTAATGGCTACACCTTC
CDR3aa: CASSEYRANGYTF

d_gene: NA
v_gene: TRBV25-1
abundance: NA
j_gene: TRBJ2-7
CDR3nt: TGTGCCAGCAGTGATGGGGTATTTGGGCAGTACTTC
CDR3aa: CASSDGVFGQYF

d_gene: TRBD1
v_gene: TRBV6-6
abundance: NA
j_gene: TRBJ1-3
CDR3nt: TGTGCCAGCAGTCGCCCGGGACAGGGAATTGGAAACACCATATATTTT
CDR3aa: CASSRPGQGIGNTIYF

d_gene: NA
v_gene: TRBV27
abundance: NA
j_gene: TRBJ1-2
CDR3nt: TGTGCCAGCAGTTTATCGGGGACGGCTTTTCTCGGTGGCTACACCTTC
CDR3aa: CASSLSGTAFLGGYTF

d_gene: NA
v_gene: TRBV5-1
abundance: NA
j_gene: TRBJ1-3
CDR3nt: TGCGCCAGCAGCTTCCCGGGAAACACCATATATTTT
CDR3aa: CASSFPGNTIYF

d_gene: TRBD1
v_gene: TRBV30
abundance: NA
j_gene: TRBJ2-3
CDR3nt: TGTGCCTGGAGTACTGGGACAGGTAGCACAGATACGCAGTATTTT
CDR3aa: CAWSTGTGSTDTQYF

d_gene: NA
v_gene: TRBV5-5
abundance: NA
j_gene: TRBJ1-5
CDR3nt: TGTGCCAGCAGCTTGGCACAGGGAAGACAGCCCCAGCATTTT
CDR3aa: CASSLAQGRQPQHF

d_gene: NA
v_gene: TRBV7-2
abundance: NA
j_gene: TRBJ2-3
CDR3nt: TGTGCCAGCAGCCTTGGACAGCTCAGCACAGATACGCAGTATTTT
CDR3aa: CASSLGQLSTDTQYF

d_gene: NA
v_gene: TRBV15
abundance: NA
j_gene: TRBJ2-1
CDR3nt: TGTGCCACCAGCAGAGATCGGCAGGGTCGGACTGAGCAGTTCTTC
CDR3aa: CATSRDRQGRTEQFF

d_gene: TRBD2
v_gene: TRBV2
abundance: NA
j_gene: TRBJ2-7
CDR3nt: TGTGCCAGCATGCAGGTAGCGGGGTCCTACGAGCAGTACTTC
CDR3aa: CASMQVAGSYEQYF

d_gene: NA
v_gene: TRBV19
abundance: NA
j_gene: TRBJ2-5
CDR3nt: TGTGCCAGTAGTATATCCCAGGGGAGTGAGACCCAGTACTTC
CDR3aa: CASSISQGSETQYF

d_gene: TRBD1
v_gene: TRBV5-4
abundance: NA
j_gene: TRBJ1-4
CDR3nt: TGTGCCAGCAGCCTTCGGACAGGGATAAATGAAAAACTGTTTTTT
CDR3aa: CASSLRTGINEKLFF

d_gene: NA
v_gene: TRBV5-1
abundance: NA
j_gene: TRBJ2-7
CDR3nt: TGCGCCAGCAGCTCCAATAACTACGAGCAGTACTTC
CDR3aa: CASSSNNYEQYF

d_gene: TRBD2
v_gene: TRBV10-3
abundance: once
j_gene: TRBJ2-1
CDR3nt: TGTGCCATCAGTGAGTCAGGACTAGCGGGCCCCGAGCAGTTCTTC
CDR3aa: CAISESGLAGPEQFF

d_gene: TRBD2
v_gene: TRBV11-2
abundance: NA
j_gene: TRBJ2-1
CDR3nt: TGTGCCAGCAGCCTAGGGACTAGCGGAAACAATGAGCAGTTCTTC
CDR3aa: CASSLGTSGNNEQFF

d_gene: NA
v_gene: TRBV4-1
abundance: NA
j_gene: TRBJ2-1
CDR3nt: TGCGCCAGCAGCCAAGGAAACAATGAGCAGTTCTTC
CDR3aa: CASSQGNNEQFF

d_gene: TRBD2
v_gene: TRBV7-3
abundance: NA
j_gene: TRBJ2-7
CDR3nt: TGTGCCAGCAGCGAAACGGGGGGGTTACCGACCTACGAGCAGTACTTC
CDR3aa: CASSETGGLPTYEQYF

d_gene: NA
v_gene: TRBV19
abundance: NA
j_gene: TRBJ1-5
CDR3nt: TGTGCCAGTAGTATACGGTGGAGGGATCAGCCCCAGCATTTT
CDR3aa: CASSIRWRDQPQHF

d_gene: NA
v_gene: TRBV2
abundance: NA
j_gene: TRBJ1-5
CDR3nt: TGTGCCAGCAGGGGGTTGGGTCAGCCCCAGCATTTT
CDR3aa: CASRGLGQPQHF